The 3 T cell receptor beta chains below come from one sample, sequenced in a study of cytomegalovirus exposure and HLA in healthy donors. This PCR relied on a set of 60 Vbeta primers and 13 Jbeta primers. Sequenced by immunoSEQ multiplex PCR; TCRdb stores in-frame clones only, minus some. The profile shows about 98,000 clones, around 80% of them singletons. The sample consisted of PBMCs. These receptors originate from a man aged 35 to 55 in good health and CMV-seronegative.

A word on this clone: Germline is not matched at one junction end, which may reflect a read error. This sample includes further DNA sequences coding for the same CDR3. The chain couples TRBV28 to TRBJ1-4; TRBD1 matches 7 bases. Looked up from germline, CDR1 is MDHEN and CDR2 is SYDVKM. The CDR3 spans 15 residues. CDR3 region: CASSFPGTVDEKLFF. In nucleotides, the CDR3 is TGTGCCAGCAGTTTTCCCGGGACAGTCGATGAGAAACTGTTTTTT.

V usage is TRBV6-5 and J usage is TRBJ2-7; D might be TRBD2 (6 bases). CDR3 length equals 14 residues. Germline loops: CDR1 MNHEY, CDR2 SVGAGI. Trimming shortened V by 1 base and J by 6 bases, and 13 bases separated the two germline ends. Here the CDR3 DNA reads TGTGCCAGCAGTTACTTGGGAGGAAGTTCCGAGCAGTACTTC. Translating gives CASSYLGGSSEQYF.

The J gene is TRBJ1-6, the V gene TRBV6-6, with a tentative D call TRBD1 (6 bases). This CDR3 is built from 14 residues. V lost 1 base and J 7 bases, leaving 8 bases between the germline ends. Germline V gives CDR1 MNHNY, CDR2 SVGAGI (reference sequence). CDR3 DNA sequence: TGTGCCAGCAGTTACTTAGGACAGAATTCACCCCTCCACTTT. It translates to CASSYLGQNSPLHF.